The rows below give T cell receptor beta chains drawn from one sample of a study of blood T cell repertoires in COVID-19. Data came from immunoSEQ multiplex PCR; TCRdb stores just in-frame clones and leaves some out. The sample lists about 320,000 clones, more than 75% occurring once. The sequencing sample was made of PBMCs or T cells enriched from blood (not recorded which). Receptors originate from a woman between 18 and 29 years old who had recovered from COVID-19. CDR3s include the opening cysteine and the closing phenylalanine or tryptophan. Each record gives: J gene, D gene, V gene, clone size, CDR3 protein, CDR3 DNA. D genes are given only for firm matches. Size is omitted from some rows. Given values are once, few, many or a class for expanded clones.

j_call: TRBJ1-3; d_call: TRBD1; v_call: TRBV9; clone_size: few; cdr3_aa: CASSQTGDERLAGNTIYF; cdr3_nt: TGTGCCAGCAGTCAGACAGGGGACGAACGGTTAGCTGGAAACACCATATATTTT
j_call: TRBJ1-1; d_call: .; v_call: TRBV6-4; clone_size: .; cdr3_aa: CASSDSPGGGTEAFF; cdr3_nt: TGTGCCAGCAGTGACAGCCCGGGGGGCGGCACTGAAGCTTTCTTT
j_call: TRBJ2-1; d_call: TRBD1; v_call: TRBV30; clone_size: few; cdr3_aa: CAWSVRQGARNEQFF; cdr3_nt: TGTGCCTGGAGTGTAAGGCAGGGGGCGCGTAATGAGCAGTTCTTC
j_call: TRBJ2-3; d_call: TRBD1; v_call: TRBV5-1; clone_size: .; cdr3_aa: CASYSPGQGITDTQYF; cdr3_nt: TGCGCCAGCTACAGTCCGGGACAGGGCATCACAGATACGCAGTATTTT
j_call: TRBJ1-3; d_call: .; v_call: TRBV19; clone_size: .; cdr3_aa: CASSQPFGGSGNTIYF; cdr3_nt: TGTGCCAGTAGTCAACCCTTTGGCGGGAGCGGAAACACCATATATTTT
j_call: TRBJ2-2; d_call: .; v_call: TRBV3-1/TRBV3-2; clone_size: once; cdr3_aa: CASSQIQTRPGELFF; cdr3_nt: TGTGCCAGCAGCCAAATCCAGACAAGGCCCGGGGAGCTGTTTTTT
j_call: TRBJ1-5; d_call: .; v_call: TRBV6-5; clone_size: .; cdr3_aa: CASKLTGYSNQPQHF; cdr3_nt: TGTGCCAGCAAGCTAACAGGGTATAGCAATCAGCCCCAGCATTTT
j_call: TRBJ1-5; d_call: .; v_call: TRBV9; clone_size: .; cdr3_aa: CASSVGPGGNQPQHF; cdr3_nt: TGTGCCAGCAGCGTAGGACCGGGGGGAAATCAGCCCCAGCATTTT
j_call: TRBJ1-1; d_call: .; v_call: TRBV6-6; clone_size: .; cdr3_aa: CASRSKTEAFF; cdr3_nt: TGTGCCAGCAGATCAAAAACTGAAGCTTTCTTT
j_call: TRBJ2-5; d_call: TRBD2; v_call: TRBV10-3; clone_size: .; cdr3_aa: CAIKGTSGEETQYF; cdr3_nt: TGTGCCATCAAGGGGACTAGCGGGGAAGAGACCCAGTACTTC
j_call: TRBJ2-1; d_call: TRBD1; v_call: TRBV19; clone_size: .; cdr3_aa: CASSIQQGVYNEQFF; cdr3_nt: TGTGCCAGTAGTATTCAACAGGGGGTGTACAATGAGCAGTTCTTC
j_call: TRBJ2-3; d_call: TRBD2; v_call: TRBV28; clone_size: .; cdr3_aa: CASTLLSSGGTDTQYF; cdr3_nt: TGTGCCAGCACCCTTTTATCTAGCGGGGGCACAGATACGCAGTATTTT
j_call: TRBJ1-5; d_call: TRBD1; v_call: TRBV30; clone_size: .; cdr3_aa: CAWARNTGDQPQHF; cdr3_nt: TGTGCCTGGGCCCGTAATACAGGGGATCAGCCCCAGCATTTT
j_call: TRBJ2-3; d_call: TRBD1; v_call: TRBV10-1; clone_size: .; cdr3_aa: CASSDGTGLGDTQYF; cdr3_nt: TGCGCCAGCAGTGACGGGACAGGGCTGGGAGATACGCAGTATTTT
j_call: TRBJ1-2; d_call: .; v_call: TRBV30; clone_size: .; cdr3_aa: CAWSAGLGDGYTF; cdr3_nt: TGTGCCTGGAGTGCCGGCCTGGGAGATGGCTACACCTTC
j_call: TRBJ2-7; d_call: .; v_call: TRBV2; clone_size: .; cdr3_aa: CASSDSRRGNEQYF; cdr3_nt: TGTGCCAGCAGTGACTCTAGAAGAGGAAACGAGCAGTACTTC
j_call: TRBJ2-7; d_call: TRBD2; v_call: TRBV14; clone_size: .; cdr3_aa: CASSQDLAGGSDEQYF; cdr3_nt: TGTGCCAGCAGCCAAGATTTGGCGGGGGGTTCGGACGAGCAGTACTTC
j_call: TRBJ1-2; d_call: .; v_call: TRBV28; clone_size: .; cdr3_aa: CASSFIGFYGYTF; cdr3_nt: TGTGCCAGCAGTTTTATTGGCTTCTATGGCTACACCTTC
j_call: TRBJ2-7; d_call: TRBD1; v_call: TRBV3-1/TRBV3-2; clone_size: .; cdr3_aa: CASSFGTGAYEQYF; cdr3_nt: TGTGCCAGCTCCTTTGGGACAGGCGCTTACGAGCAGTACTTC
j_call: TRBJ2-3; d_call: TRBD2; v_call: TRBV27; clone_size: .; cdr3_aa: CASSYLAGGPLSTDTQYF; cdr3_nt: TGTGCCAGCAGTTATTTAGCGGGAGGGCCCCTTAGCACAGATACGCAGTATTTT
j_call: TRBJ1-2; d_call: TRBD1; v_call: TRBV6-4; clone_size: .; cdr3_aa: CASRAPGTGGLNYGYTF; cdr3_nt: TGTGCCAGCAGGGCTCCCGGGACAGGGGGCCTAAACTATGGCTACACCTTC
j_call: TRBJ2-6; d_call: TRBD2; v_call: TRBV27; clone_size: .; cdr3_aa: CASSPSPTGGVLTF; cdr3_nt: TGTGCCAGCAGTCCATCCCCGACGGGGGGCGTCCTGACTTTC
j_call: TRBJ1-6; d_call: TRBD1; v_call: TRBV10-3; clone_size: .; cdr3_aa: CAISEQKGGGSPLHF; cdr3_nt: TGTGCCATCAGTGAACAAAAAGGGGGCGGTTCACCCCTCCACTTT
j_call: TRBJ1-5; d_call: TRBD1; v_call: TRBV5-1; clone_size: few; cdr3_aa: CASSLGTGNQPQHF; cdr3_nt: TGCGCCAGCAGCCTTGGGACAGGGAATCAGCCCCAGCATTTT